This T cell receptor beta chain was documented in a study of relationships among human T cell subsets. TCR alpha and beta CDR3s were amplified from mRNA by semiquantitative ARM-PCR. Exponential amplification used communal superprimers after tagged nested gene-specific primers in ARM-PCR. TCRdb used MiXCR to reprocess the multiplex PCR reads, holding one entry per CDR3 protein. The sample holds some 16,000 distinct CDR3 sequences; about 56% are singletons and the top ten take 30% to 35%. Germline V CDR1 and CDR2: SGHVS, FQNEAQ. The CDR3 length is 14 residues. V was cut by 3 bases and J by 4 bases, with 10 bases left in between.

Sequenced: total T cells sorted from blood. The rearrangement uses TRBV7-8 and TRBJ2-1; weak D call: TRBD2 (5 bases). The clonotype comes from a man aged 35-49 years in good health. The DNA of the CDR3 is TGTGCCAGCAGCTTGGCCCAGCGGTACAATGAGCAGTTCTTC. Translated: CASSLAQRYNEQFF.